Below, 22 T cell receptor beta chains from the same sample are listed, as sequenced in a study of a mutant IDH1 vaccine in newly diagnosed glioma. Their target antigens are unknown. Assay: immunoSEQ multiplex PCR; the TCRdb copy retains only in-frame clones and omits some. The sample lists about 56,000 clones; approximately 87% were seen once. The sample's time point: week 23, last vaccination. Topical imiquimod was applied with each vaccine dose, which held 300 ug of mutant IDH1 20-mer peptide. This specimen was PBMCs, taken from a glioma patient whose treatment included an IDH1 peptide vaccine. The source is a man aged 40-50 years with glioma.

CDR3 loop: CASSPRTGRASGSKRYEQYF. The CDR3 coding sequence is TGTGCCAGCAGTCCCCGGACAGGGCGGGCTAGCGGGAGTAAACGCTACGAGCAGTACTTC. V and J are TRBV2 and TRBJ2-7, with 10 bases aligning to TRBD2. Germline-derived CDR1 and CDR2 are SNHLY and FYNNEI. This CDR3 contains 20 residues. V was clipped by 5 bases and J by 3 bases; unmatched bases: 22.

The chain links TRBV19 to TRBJ1-5; D gene ambiguous. V lost 0 bases, J lost 11 bases, and 23 bases lay in between. The CDR3 is 17 amino acids. The germline gives CDR1 LNHDA, CDR2 SQIVND (reference sequence). The CDR3 reads CASSIDGRGVGSGSQHF. In nucleotides, the CDR3 is TGTGCCAGTAGTATAGATGGACGTGGGGTTGGCTCCGGCTCCCAGCATTTT.

The rearrangement links TRBV27 to TRBJ2-3; 14 nucleotides agree with TRBD2. The CDR3 loop spans 17 amino acids. V dropped 5 bases and J dropped 6; count of bases not matched to a gene: 10. Germline values: CDR1 MNHEY, CDR2 SMNVEV (reference sequence). The CDR3 loop is CASSLRSRLAGGDTQYF. In DNA form, the CDR3 reads TGTGCCAGCAGTCTTCGCTCGAGACTAGCGGGGGGGGATACGCAGTATTTT.

The V gene is TRBV5-1, the J gene TRBJ2-1, with unresolved D. Per the germline V gene, CDR1 is SGHRS and CDR2 is YFSETQ. The length of the CDR3 is 12 residues. Trimming removed 0 bases at V and 6 bases at J, with 4 bases between. The CDR3 DNA sequence: TGCGCCAGCAGCTTGGATCGCAATGAGCAGTTCTTC. Translated, it gives CASSLDRNEQFF. Full variable domain (outside the CDR3, taken from reference TRBV5-1 and TRBJ2-1): KAGVTQTPRYLIKTRGQQVTLSCSPISGHRSVSWYQQTPGQGLQFLFEYFSETQRNKGNFPGRFSGRQFSNSRSEMNVSTLELGDSALYLCASSLDRNEQFFGPGTRLTVL.

This chain connects TRBV29-1 to TRBJ2-7, with TRBD2 identical over 10 bases. Per germline, CDR1 SQVTM and CDR2 ANQGSEA. The CDR3 length is 16 residues. Trimming removed 6 bases from V and 1 base from J; junction bases left unmatched: 12. The CDR3 is CSVCKLAGGLSYEQYF. CDR3 DNA sequence: TGCAGCGTCTGTAAGTTAGCGGGAGGCCTATCCTACGAGCAGTACTTC.

This clone was picked up one time. The rearrangement uses TRBV9 and TRBJ2-7; perhaps TRBD1 as D (5 bases). The CDR3 loop spans 16 amino acids. Germline V lookup: CDR1 SGDLS, CDR2 YYNGEE. Trimming took off 0 bases at V and 4 bases at J, with 17 bases between the two ends. The CDR3 DNA is TGTGCCAGCAGCGTAGCCCCTGACAGTGCCAGTTACGAGCAGTACTTC. Its translation is CASSVAPDSASYEQYF. The full variable domain, with the rest looked up from reference TRBV9 and TRBJ2-7, is DSGVTQTPKHLITATGQRVTLRCSPRSGDLSVYWYQQSLDQGLQFLIQYYNGEERAKGNILERFSAQQFPDLHSELNLSSLELGDSALYFCASSVAPDSASYEQYFGPGTRLTVT.

The chain combines TRBV18 with TRBJ2-7; 8 nucleotides agree with TRBD1. CDR1 and CDR2 (germline): KGHSH, LQKENI. V gave up 4 bases and J gave up 5 bases; unmatched junction bases: 7. The CDR3 spans 14 residues. The CDR3 reads CASSLGQGYDEQYF. The CDR3 region has the DNA TGTGCCAGCTCACTCGGACAGGGATACGACGAGCAGTACTTC. Drawing the rest from reference TRBV18 and TRBJ2-7, the complete variable domain is NAGVMQNPRHLVRRRGQEARLRCSPMKGHSHVYWYRQLPEEGLKFMVYLQKENIIDESGMPKERFSAEFPKEGPSILRIQQVVRGDSAAYFCASSLGQGYDEQYFGPGTRLTVT.

The chain combines TRBV5-4 with TRBJ2-3, with 13 bases aligning to TRBD2. This CDR3 spans 16 amino acids. Germline-derived CDR1 and CDR2 are SGHNT and YYREEE (reference sequence). V shed 3 bases and J 8 bases; nucleotides not matched to a gene: 9. The CDR3 DNA sequence: TGTGCCAGCAGCTCCCAGACTAGCGGGAGGAGAGGTACGCAGTATTTT. Amino acid sequence: CASSSQTSGRRGTQYF.

The chain combines TRBV5-8 with TRBJ1-4, with 7 nucleotides matching TRBD1. V shed 4 bases and J 5 bases; nucleotides not matched to a gene: 8. CDR1 and CDR2 from the germline V gene are SGHTS and YDEGEE. This CDR3 has 15 residues. The CDR3 bases are TGTGCCAGCAGCGCGGGACAGTTAGTGAATGAAAAACTGTTTTTT. Encoded protein: CASSAGQLVNEKLFF.

CDR3 nucleotides: TGCGCCAGCAGCTTAGGGACAGAATACAATGAGCAGTTCTTC. As protein: CASSLGTEYNEQFF. The chain is built from TRBV5-1 and TRBJ2-1; 7 bases line up with TRBD1. The trim removed 2 bases at V and 4 bases at J, leaving 3 bases unmatched. This CDR3 contains 14 residues. CDR1 and CDR2 from the germline V gene are SGHRS and YFSETQ.

The CDR3 is CASSFGIGETQYF. CDR3 bases: TGCGCCAGCAGCTTTGGTATTGGAGAGACCCAGTACTTC. The V call is TRBV5-1, the J call TRBJ2-5, with D uncertain. Germline V gene lookup returns CDR1 SGHRS and CDR2 YFSETQ. Trimming removed 2 bases at V and 4 bases at J, with 9 bases between. The CDR3 covers 13 residues.

Written as DNA, the CDR3 is TGTGCCAGCAGTGAAGCGGGCTCCTACAATGAGCAGTTCTTC. Translated: CASSEAGSYNEQFF. V and J are TRBV25-1 and TRBJ2-1; possibly TRBD2 for D (5 bases). Looked up from germline, CDR1 is MGHDK and CDR2 is SYGVNS. The CDR3 length is 14 residues. The ends were cut back, 2 bases at V and 0 bases at J, with 5 bases in the middle.

The gene calls are TRBV28 and TRBJ2-2; weak D call: TRBD1 (6 bases). The CDR3 is made up of 15 amino acids. The germline V gene has CDR1 MDHEN and CDR2 SYDVKM. V was pared by 3 bases and J by 2 bases, with 10 bases between. CDR3 in amino acids: CASSFGQINTGELFF. The CDR3, as DNA: TGTGCCAGCAGTTTTGGACAGATAAACACCGGGGAGCTGTTTTTT.

V usage is TRBV6-5 and J usage is TRBJ1-1; D perhaps matches TRBD1 (5 bases). The CDR3 has 14 residues. Deletions cut 6 bases from V and 3 bases from J, with 14 bases between. Looked up from germline, CDR1 is MNHEY and CDR2 is SVGAGI. Here the CDR3 reads CASRPGTGYTEAFF. The CDR3 DNA reads TGTGCCAGCAGGCCCGGGACGGGATACACTGAAGCTTTCTTT.

The chain combines TRBV7-3 with TRBJ2-5; tentative D call: TRBD1 (5 bases). This CDR3 is built from 14 residues. CDR1 is SGHTA, CDR2 FQGTGA, per germline. V lost 5 bases, J lost 5 bases, and 15 bases lay in between. The DNA of the CDR3 is TGTGCCAGCAGCCCCCAAGGGGATGGGGAGACCCAGTACTTC. This encodes CASSPQGDGETQYF. Full variable domain (missing parts from reference TRBV7-3 and TRBJ2-5): GAGVSQTPSNKVTEKGKYVELRCDPISGHTALYWYRQSLGQGPEFLIYFQGTGAADDSGLPNDRFFAVRPEGSVSTLKIQRTERGDSAVYLCASSPQGDGETQYFGPGTRLLVL.

This clone showed up just once. CDR3 nucleotides: TGCGCCAGCAGCCCACTGATCAATAGCAATCAGCCCCAGCATTTT. Its translation: CASSPLINSNQPQHF. The chain uses TRBV4-1 and TRBJ1-5; D is ambiguous. The CDR3 sequence is 15 residues long. The V gene's germline CDR1 is MGHRA and CDR2 YSYEKL. Between the trimmed V and J ends, which lost 4 bases and 0 bases, there was a span of 10 bases.

In nucleotides, the CDR3 is TGTGCCAGTAGTCCCAGGGAGCGGGCCCCCCCCTACAATGAGCAGTTCTTC. Protein: CASSPRERAPPYNEQFF. The J gene is TRBJ2-1, the V gene TRBV19, with D maybe TRBD2 (6 bases). The CDR3 length is 17 residues. The V end was cut by 5 bases, the J end by 2 bases, with 19 bases between. Germline CDR1 is LNHDA and CDR2 is SQIVND (reference sequence).

The DNA of the CDR3 is TGTGCCAGCAGGCGGACAGGGAGCACGGGAGGGGCCAACGTCCTGACTTTC. Protein product: CASRRTGSTGGANVLTF. V usage is TRBV7-2 and J usage is TRBJ2-6, with TRBD1 matching over 8 bases. This CDR3 comprises 17 residues. Germline CDR1 SGHTA, CDR2 FQGNSA. V gave up 6 bases and J gave up 4 bases; unmatched junction bases: 11.

The chain links TRBV14 to TRBJ2-1; perhaps TRBD1 as D (6 bases). V dropped 2 bases and J dropped 0 bases, with 11 bases sitting between them. The CDR3 is made up of 16 amino acids. Looked up from germline, CDR1 is SGHDN and CDR2 is FVKESK. The chain's CDR3 is CASSQSTGYSYNEQFF. CDR3 sequence (DNA): TGTGCCAGCAGCCAATCCACAGGGTACTCCTACAATGAGCAGTTCTTC.

The chain has TRBV14 and TRBJ2-7, with no clear D. V lost 3 bases to trimming and J lost 0 bases, with 15 bases between them. Germline-derived CDR1 and CDR2 are SGHDN and FVKESK. The CDR3 has 16 residues. CDR3 nucleotide sequence: TGTGCCAGCAGCCATCCCACGAACCACCCCTCCTACGAGCAGTACTTC. This gives the protein CASSHPTNHPSYEQYF.

The chain has TRBV5-8 and TRBJ1-1; TRBD1 aligns across 7 bases. Trimming took 2 bases from V and 5 from J; bases not matched to a gene: 6. Germline CDR1 is SGHTS and CDR2 is YDEGEE. The CDR3 consists of 14 residues. In DNA, the CDR3 is TGTGCCAGCAGCTTAAGACAGGGAGTGACTGAAGCTTTCTTT. This sequence encodes CASSLRQGVTEAFF. Looking up the rest from reference TRBV5-8 and TRBJ1-1 gives the full variable domain: EAGVTQSPTHLIKTRGQQATLRCSPISGHTSVYWYQQALGLGLQFLLWYDEGEERNRGNFPPRFSGRQFPNYSSELNVNALELEDSALYLCASSLRQGVTEAFFGQGTRLTVV.

The V call is TRBV20-1, the J call TRBJ2-1; D is uncertain. Germline V gives CDR1 DFQATT, CDR2 SNEGSKA (reference sequence). Trimming removed 3 bases at V and 7 bases at J, with 7 bases between. The CDR3 consists of 11 residues. CDR3 sequence reads: CSASGANEQFF. The DNA of the CDR3 is TGCAGTGCTAGTGGAGCAAATGAGCAGTTCTTC.